This paragraph reports one T cell receptor beta chain. Its cognate antigen is unknown. This entry is derived from a study of identical twins. Template switching introduced a universal primer site, and the cDNA bore unique molecular identifiers. TCRdb used MiXCR to reprocess the 5' RACE reads, holding one entry per CDR3 protein. Of around 300,000 distinct CDR3 sequences listed, roughly 8.6% are singletons. Healthy Caucasians provided all donations. V lost 2 bases to trimming and J lost 0 bases; unmatched junction nucleotides: 6. The CDR3 totals 17 residues. Germline V lookup: CDR1 KGHSH, CDR2 LQKENI. Study-level results: The study drew conclusions from cross-sectional statistical analysis, not from following the same donors. Excess low generation probability was seen in twin-shared out-of-frame alpha sequences.

This same sample was also part of a study on yellow fever vaccine responses in identical twins.

The chain employs TRBV18 and TRBJ2-1; 8 nucleotides align to TRBD2. The sequence was obtained from a woman under 30 in good health. Sequences were obtained from memory (CD45RO+) T cells sorted from blood. DNA for the CDR3: TGTGCCAGCTCACCAATTAGCGGGGCAAGCTCCTACAATGAGCAGTTCTTC. Encoded protein: CASSPISGASSYNEQFF.